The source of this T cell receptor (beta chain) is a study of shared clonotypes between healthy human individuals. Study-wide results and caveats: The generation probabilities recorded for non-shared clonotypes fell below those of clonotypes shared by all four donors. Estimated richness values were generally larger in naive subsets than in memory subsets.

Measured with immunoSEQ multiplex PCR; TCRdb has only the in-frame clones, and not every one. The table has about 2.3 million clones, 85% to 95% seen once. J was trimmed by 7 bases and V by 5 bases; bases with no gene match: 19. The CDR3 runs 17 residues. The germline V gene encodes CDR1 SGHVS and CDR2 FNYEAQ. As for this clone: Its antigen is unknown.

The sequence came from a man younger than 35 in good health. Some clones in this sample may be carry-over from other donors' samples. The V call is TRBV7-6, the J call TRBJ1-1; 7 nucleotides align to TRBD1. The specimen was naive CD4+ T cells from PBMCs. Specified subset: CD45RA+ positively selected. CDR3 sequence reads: CASSLRGAGLGRGEAFF. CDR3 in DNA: TGTGCCAGCAGCCTCAGGGGGGCGGGACTAGGCAGGGGTGAAGCTTTCTTT.